This T cell receptor beta chain was obtained from a study of blood T cell repertoires in COVID-19. About the study: There were acute and convalescent COVID-19 samples, and they came from the United States, Italy and Spain. In each case, the material was cDNA or gDNA derived from T cells, B-cell-depleted T cells, or PBMCs.

Authors' analysis steps: By means of reference gene primer amplification, nucleated cell counts were estimated. Method: immunoSEQ multiplex PCR; TCRdb's copy keeps in-frame clones and lacks some. V and J calls and clone size follow that table, whereas D and trimming were derived from the DNA. The sample lists 300,000 to 350,000 clones, roughly 90% occurring once. Germline loops: CDR1 SGHKS, CDR2 YYEKEE (reference sequence). This CDR3 has 14 amino acids. With 0 bases removed from V and 3 bases from J, the gap between germline ends came to 10 bases. The V and J genes are TRBV5-5 and TRBJ2-7, with D possibly TRBD2 on 7 matching bases. The sequence came from a young man with active or convalescent COVID-19. Sequenced: peripheral blood. This chain's CDR3 is CASSLERGGYEQYF. Written as DNA, the CDR3 is TGTGCCAGCAGCTTGGAGAGGGGGGGCTACGAGCAGTACTTC.